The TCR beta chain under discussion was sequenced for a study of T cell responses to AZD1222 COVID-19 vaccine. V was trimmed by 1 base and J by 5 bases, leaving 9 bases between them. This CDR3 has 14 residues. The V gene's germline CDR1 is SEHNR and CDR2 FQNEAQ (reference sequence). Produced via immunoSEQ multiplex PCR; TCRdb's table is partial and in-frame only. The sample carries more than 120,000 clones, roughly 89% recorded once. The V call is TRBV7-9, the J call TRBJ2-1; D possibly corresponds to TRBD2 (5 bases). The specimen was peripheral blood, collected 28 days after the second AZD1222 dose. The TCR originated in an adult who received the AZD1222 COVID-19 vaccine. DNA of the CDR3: TGTGCCAGCAGCTTAGGGACTCTCAACAATGAGCAGTTCTTC. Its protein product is CASSLGTLNNEQFF.